The T cell receptor beta chain described here comes from a study of tumor-infiltrating lymphocytes in primary liver carcinoma. The germline V and J ends were trimmed by 3 bases and 8 bases, with 13 bases remaining between them. The germline V gene encodes CDR1 SNHLY and CDR2 FYNNEI. This CDR3 is 13 amino acids long. The source material, roughly 18-31 mg of unsorted bulk tissue, was used to co-extract RNA and DNA. Researchers generated TCR beta cDNA from roughly 520 ng of total RNA, relying on a constant-region primer. Slightly modified ARM-PCR served as the procedure for the TCR beta libraries. These libraries came from three rounds of nested multiplex PCR. The opening two PCR rounds, 10 cycles each, paired TRBV1-TRBV30 forward primers with a C-beta reverse primer. TCRdb reanalysed the multiplex PCR reads using MiXCR and keeps one entry per CDR3 protein. The top ten hold about 19% of the sample, which has around 40,000 distinct CDR3 sequences, around 66% seen once.

In the case of this clonotype: Being one base from a much bigger clone, this may be a read error.

The receptor's source is a man aged 40-55 years with primary liver carcinoma and hepatitis B virus infection. The sequenced material came from liver tumor tissue from sampling region 2. Subset of the sample: tumor region T2, inferior pole. The chain employs TRBV2 and TRBJ1-2; the D is unclear. The CDR3 loop reads CASSDVMIPGYTF. CDR3 bases: TGTGCCAGCAGTGATGTTATGATTCCGGGCTACACCTTC. The whole variable domain, remainder taken from reference TRBV2 and TRBJ1-2, is EPEVTQTPSHQVTQMGQEVILRCVPISNHLYFYWYRQILGQKVEFLVSFYNNEISEKSEIFDDQFSVERPDGSNFTLKIRSTKLEDSAMYFCASSDVMIPGYTFGSGTRLTVV.